Following are 2 T cell receptor beta chains from one sample sequenced in a study of blood T cells in healthy people across ages. Primers used in a second PCR of roughly 7 to 12 cycles were a sample-barcoded 5' primer and a J-beta primer mix. TCRdb called the 5' RACE reads again in MiXCR, with one record for every CDR3 protein. The data hold 1.4 million or so distinct CDR3 sequences, with about 45% observed a single time. The specimen was blood. The receptors stem from a woman aged 18-29 years in good health.

The chain joins TRBV7-9 to TRBJ2-3, with 7 bases fitting TRBD1. V dropped 6 bases and J dropped 2; count of bases not matched to a gene: 20. Germline CDR1 reads SEHNR; CDR2 reads FQNEAQ (reference sequence). The CDR3 sequence is 19 residues long. Written as DNA, the CDR3 is TGTGCCAGCAGTACCAGCTTTTCCTCTCCGGACAGGTCCACAGATACGCAGTATTTT. This sequence encodes CASSTSFSSPDRSTDTQYF.

The chain employs TRBV27 and TRBJ2-6; 7 nucleotides agree with TRBD1. This CDR3 has 18 amino acids. Germline-derived CDR1 and CDR2 are MNHEY and SMNVEV (reference sequence). Unmatched junction bases numbered 5, after V lost 0 bases and J lost 0 bases. Here the CDR3 reads CASSLSRTGPSGANVLTF. The CDR3 DNA follows: TGTGCCAGCAGTTTATCGCGGACAGGCCCCTCTGGGGCCAACGTCCTGACTTTC.